The 13 T cell receptor beta chains below come from one sample, sequenced in a study of T cells expressing NK-cell markers. TCRdb reanalyzed the 5' RACE reads, giving one entry per CDR3 protein sequence and no DNA. The specimen's table records 140,000 to 150,000 distinct CDR3 sequences. The sample consisted of blood T cells: a sorted CD56 or NKG2C T cell subset, CD4+ or CD8+ T cells, or bulk PBMC T cells (not recorded which). The receptors stem from a man younger than 30 in good health.

The rearrangement joins TRBV12-3 or TRBV12-4 to TRBJ2-3. CDR3 length: 15 amino acids. Here the CDR3 reads CASSLISKSPDTQYF.

The J gene is TRBJ2-2, the V gene TRBV5-1; TCRdb lists TRBD2, though no DNA is available to test this call. CDR1 is SGHRS and CDR2 is YFSETQ in the germline V gene. The CDR3 loop spans 16 amino acids. CDR3 amino acids: CASSLPQLAETGELFF.

The chain has TRBV6-5 and TRBJ2-1; TCRdb calls TRBD2, which cannot be checked without DNA. CDR3 length equals 16 residues. Per germline, CDR1 MNHEY and CDR2 SVGAGI. Here the CDR3 reads CASSYSLAGGGDEQFF.

The J gene is TRBJ2-7, the V gene TRBV5-1; TCRdb's D gene call, TRBD1, goes unchecked for lack of DNA. The CDR3 runs 15 residues. CDR1 is SGHRS, CDR2 YFSETQ, per germline. CDR3: CASSSRQGHPFEQYF. Full variable domain (outside the CDR3, taken from reference TRBV5-1 and TRBJ2-7): KAGVTQTPRYLIKTRGQQVTLSCSPISGHRSVSWYQQTPGQGLQFLFEYFSETQRNKGNFPGRFSGRQFSNSRSEMNVSTLELGDSALYLCASSSRQGHPFEQYFGPGTRLTVT.

The V and J genes are TRBV27 and TRBJ2-7. Germline CDR1 reads MNHEY; CDR2 reads SMNVEV (reference sequence). CDR3 length: 11 residues. CDR3 loop: CASRKSFEQYF.

The chain employs TRBV4-1 and TRBJ2-1; without DNA, the TCRdb call of TRBD2 cannot be checked. The CDR3 has 16 residues. Germline V lookup: CDR1 MGHRA, CDR2 YSYEKL. The CDR3 loop reads CASSVIAGVSYNEQFF.

The chain uses TRBV30 and TRBJ1-1. From germline, CDR1 is GTSNPN and CDR2 SVGIG (reference sequence). The CDR3 is 13 residues long. The CDR3 is CAWRVGSSTEAFF.

The chain carries TRBV9 and TRBJ1-1; TCRdb calls TRBD1, which cannot be checked without DNA. The CDR3 contains 13 residues. CDR1 and CDR2 from the germline V gene are SGDLS and YYNGEE. The CDR3 spells CASSVDGGPEAFF.

This rearrangement joins TRBV25-1 to TRBJ2-1; TCRdb's assignment of TRBD2 cannot be checked, as there is no DNA. CDR1 and CDR2 (germline): MGHDK, SYGVNS. The CDR3 contains 14 residues. The CDR3 protein is CAARGLAKDNEQFF. Complete variable domain (other parts from reference TRBV25-1 and TRBJ2-1): EADIYQTPRYLVIGTGKKITLECSQTMGHDKMYWYQQDPGMELHLIHYSYGVNSTEKGDLSSESTVSRIRTEHFPLTLESARPSHTSQYLCAARGLAKDNEQFFGPGTRLTVL.

The chain carries TRBV2 and TRBJ2-2. Germline V CDR1 and CDR2: SNHLY, FYNNEI. The CDR3 length is 15 residues. CDR3: CARSPNKDRTGELFF. Full variable domain (rest looked up from reference TRBV2 and TRBJ2-2): EPEVTQTPSHQVTQMGQEVILRCVPISNHLYFYWYRQILGQKVEFLVSFYNNEISEKSEIFDDQFSVERPDGSNFTLKIRSTKLEDSAMYFCARSPNKDRTGELFFGEGSRLTVL.

V usage is TRBV19 and J usage is TRBJ2-1; TCRdb selects TRBD1, and the lack of DNA leaves this call unchecked. CDR1 is LNHDA and CDR2 is SQIVND in the germline V gene (reference sequence). CDR3 length: 14 amino acids. CDR3 residues: CATSGHMSYNEQFF.

V gene TRBV29-1 combines with J gene TRBJ2-5; TCRdb's D call of TRBD1 is untestable without DNA. The CDR3 sequence is 11 residues long. Germline V gene data show CDR1 as SQVTM and CDR2 as ANQGSEA. The CDR3 protein is CSVQGLETQYF.

The chain joins TRBV5-1 to TRBJ2-5. The CDR3 contains 15 residues. Germline V gene lookup returns CDR1 SGHRS and CDR2 YFSETQ. This CDR3 is CASALEPTPKETQYF.